The 27 T cell receptor beta chains below all came from one sample that was sequenced in a study of blood T cell repertoires in COVID-19. The data were produced by immunoSEQ multiplex PCR, yet TCRdb's version contains in-frame clones alone and is incomplete. The table has some 100,000 clones, 70% to 90% seen once. What was sequenced was peripheral blood. The receptors derive from a woman aged 60 to 75 with acute or convalescent COVID-19.

The chain couples TRBV7-9 to TRBJ1-2; D is ambiguous. Trimming cost V 1 base and J 2 bases, with 5 bases left between them. This CDR3 has 13 amino acids. Per the germline V gene, CDR1 is SEHNR and CDR2 is FQNEAQ (reference sequence). The CDR3 coding sequence is TGTGCCAGCAGCTTAGGAGAAAACTATGGCTACACCTTC. This translates into CASSLGENYGYTF.

The chain has TRBV7-2 and TRBJ2-1; 7 bases map to TRBD2. CDR3 size: 14 residues. Germline V gene lookup returns CDR1 SGHTA and CDR2 FQGNSA. The junction had 6 bases not matched to a gene; V was cut back by 9 bases and J by 1 base. The CDR3 loop reads CASGGGTSYNEQFF. The CDR3 DNA reads as TGTGCCAGTGGGGGGGGGACGTCCTACAATGAGCAGTTCTTC.

This chain joins TRBV5-1 and TRBJ2-5; 10 bases fit TRBD2. The CDR3 covers 16 residues. V shed 4 bases, J shed 2 bases, and the junction held 8 bases outside the gene matches. Per germline, CDR1 SGHRS and CDR2 YFSETQ. In DNA form, the CDR3 reads TGCGCCAGCAGCCCGCCGACTAGCGGGTCACAAGAGACCCAGTACTTC. Translation gives CASSPPTSGSQETQYF.

The V gene is TRBV13, the J gene TRBJ1-3; the match to TRBD1 covers 7 bases. Per germline, CDR1 PRHDT and CDR2 FYEKMQ (reference sequence). V shed 5 bases and J 3 bases; nucleotides not matched to a gene: 7. The CDR3 is 15 amino acids. This CDR3 reads CASSHRGSGGNTIYF. CDR3 DNA: TGTGCCAGCAGCCACAGGGGTTCAGGTGGAAACACCATATATTTT. The whole variable domain, remainder taken from reference TRBV13 and TRBJ1-3, is AAGVIQSPRHLIKEKRETATLKCYPIPRHDTVYWYQQGPGQDPQFLISFYEKMQSDKGSIPDRFSAQQFSDYHSELNMSSLELGDSALYFCASSHRGSGGNTIYFGEGSWLTVV.

This chain uses TRBV4-1 with TRBJ2-1, with 8 bases lining up with TRBD1. V lost 1 base, J lost 8 bases, and 10 bases stayed unmatched. CDR1 and CDR2 (germline): MGHRA, YSYEKL. CDR3 length equals 16 residues. The CDR3, as DNA: TGCGCCAGCAGCCAAGCGACAGGGGTGGTGGATGATGAGCAGTTCTTC. Translation gives CASSQATGVVDDEQFF.

The sample holds one count of this clone. The chain has TRBV19 and TRBJ1-6, with D maybe TRBD1 (5 bases). The V and J ends lost 3 bases and 7 bases respectively, with 10 bases between them. This CDR3 spans 14 amino acids. Germline assignment: CDR1 LNHDA and CDR2 SQIVND (reference sequence). The CDR3 DNA sequence: TGTGCCAGTAGTATTAAGGGGCGGAATTCACCCCTCCACTTT. This codes for CASSIKGRNSPLHF.

The chain uses TRBV9 and TRBJ2-7; 8 positions agree with TRBD1. Trimming at V came to 2 bases and at J to 3 bases, leaving 7 bases not matched to a gene. The germline V gene has CDR1 SGDLS and CDR2 YYNGEE. CDR3 length: 15 amino acids. For the CDR3, the DNA is TGTGCCAGCAGCGTCCGAGGACAGGGCGACTACGAGCAGTACTTC. Its translation is CASSVRGQGDYEQYF.

The chain employs TRBV7-3 and TRBJ2-3, with 7 bases matching TRBD2. Germline V gene lookup returns CDR1 SGHTA and CDR2 FQGTGA. CDR3 length: 15 amino acids. V lost 5 bases, J lost 3 bases, and 8 bases stayed unmatched. CDR3 nucleotide sequence: TGTGCCAGCAGCACCAGCGGGGCCCAAACAGATACGCAGTATTTT. This gives the protein CASSTSGAQTDTQYF.

This clone was seen only a few times. The V gene is TRBV30, the J gene TRBJ1-4; tentatively, D is TRBD1 (5 bases). V lost 2 bases and J lost 5, with 15 bases in between. Germline V lookup: CDR1 GTSNPN, CDR2 SVGIG (reference sequence). The CDR3 runs to 15 residues. CDR3 residues: CAWSPPGGRNEKLFF. The CDR3 region has the DNA TGTGCCTGGAGTCCGCCCGGGGGACGGAATGAAAAACTGTTTTTT. Full variable domain (rest looked up from reference TRBV30 and TRBJ1-4): SQTIHQWPATLVQPVGSPLSLECTVEGTSNPNLYWYRQAAGRGLQLLFYSVGIGQISSEVPQNLSASRPQDRQFILSSKKLLLSDSGFYLCAWSPPGGRNEKLFFGSGTQLSVL.

The chain joins TRBV5-8 to TRBJ2-3; 13 bases fit TRBD2. CDR1 and CDR2 from the germline V gene are SGHTS and YDEGEE. V shed 4 bases, J shed 5 bases, and the junction held 7 bases outside the gene matches. This CDR3 region has 16 residues. DNA for the CDR3: TGTGCCAGCAGCCCACGGACTAGCGGGAGTAGAGATACGCAGTATTTT. It is translated as CASSPRTSGSRDTQYF.

The chain links TRBV6-5 to TRBJ2-2; 7 bases are a match to TRBD1. The CDR3 consists of 14 residues. V lost 7 bases and J lost 4; bases outside the gene matches: 6. Germline-derived CDR1 and CDR2 are MNHEY and SVGAGI. The CDR3 DNA reads as TGTGCCAGCAAGAACAGGGGTAGCACCGGGGAGCTGTTTTTT. This encodes CASKNRGSTGELFF.

The genes are TRBV6-5 and TRBJ1-2; 11 nucleotides match TRBD1. CDR1 MNHEY and CDR2 SVGAGI come from the germline V gene. The ends lost 6 bases at V and 5 bases at J; junction bases unmatched: 5. The CDR3 totals 14 residues. CDR3 region: CASRPGQGGYGYTF. The CDR3, as DNA: TGTGCCAGCAGACCGGGACAGGGGGGATATGGCTACACCTTC.

CDR3 coding DNA: TGTGCCAGCTCACCATCTACGAGGGAGCAGTTCTTC. It is translated as CASSPSTREQFF. The chain recombines TRBV18 with TRBJ2-1; D remains ambiguous. V dropped 2 bases and J dropped 10 bases, with 9 bases sitting between them. Germline assignment: CDR1 KGHSH and CDR2 LQKENI. CDR3 length: 12 residues.

This clone was recorded a few times. J is TRBJ1-4 and V is TRBV9, with TRBD1 identical over 7 bases. The CDR3 covers 15 residues. The germline V gene encodes CDR1 SGDLS and CDR2 YYNGEE. Germline trimming cut 4 bases from V and 7 bases from J; bases unmatched to any gene: 10. CDR3 protein: CASSRGQALTEKLFF. CDR3 coding DNA: TGTGCCAGCAGCAGAGGACAGGCTCTCACTGAAAAACTGTTTTTT.

The genes are TRBV7-2 and TRBJ1-2; 9 positions match TRBD1. This CDR3 is built from 14 residues. J gave up 8 bases and V 5 bases, and 9 bases lay outside the gene matches. Germline values: CDR1 SGHTA, CDR2 FQGNSA. As DNA, the CDR3 is TGTGCCAGCAGCCCCCGGGACAGGGCTACGGGCTACACCTTC. Encoded protein: CASSPRDRATGYTF.

This clone came up a few times. V usage is TRBV3-1 (or the pseudogene TRBV3-2) and J usage is TRBJ2-5; 7 positions agree with TRBD2. The V gene's germline CDR1 is LGHDT and CDR2 YNNKEL (reference sequence). The trim removed 1 base at V and 5 bases at J, leaving 4 bases unmatched. The CDR3 runs to 14 residues. CDR3: CASSQGGGSETQYF. As DNA, the CDR3 is TGTGCCAGCAGCCAAGGGGGAGGGTCGGAGACCCAGTACTTC.

The rearrangement joins TRBV7-9 to TRBJ1-1; TRBD1 matches at 7 bases. Unmatched junction bases numbered 8, after V lost 4 bases and J lost 6 bases. The V gene's germline CDR1 is SEHNR and CDR2 FQNEAQ (reference sequence). The CDR3 has 14 residues. The CDR3, as DNA: TGTGCCAGCAGCTCACCGGACAGGAGGGCTGAAGCTTTCTTT. It translates to CASSSPDRRAEAFF. The whole variable domain, remainder taken from reference TRBV7-9 and TRBJ1-1, is DTGVSQNPRHKITKRGQNVTFRCDPISEHNRLYWYRQTLGQGPEFLTYFQNEAQLEKSRLLSDRFSAERPKGSFSTLEIQRTEQGDSAMYLCASSSPDRRAEAFFGQGTRLTVV.

The rearrangement links TRBV19 to TRBJ2-5, with 11 bases fitting TRBD2. The length of the CDR3 is 14 residues. Per the germline V gene, CDR1 is LNHDA and CDR2 is SQIVND (reference sequence). With 10 bases clipped from V and 5 bases from J, the junction kept 9 bases outside the gene matches. CDR3 sequence reads: CATGTSGLRETQYF. CDR3 in DNA: TGTGCCACCGGGACTAGCGGCCTCAGGGAGACCCAGTACTTC.

This clone was counted a single time. The chain has TRBV25-1 and TRBJ1-6; 7 bases map to TRBD1. Germline loops: CDR1 MGHDK, CDR2 SYGVNS. V shed 5 bases and J 8 bases; nucleotides not matched to a gene: 6. The CDR3 consists of 14 residues. The CDR3 coding sequence is TGTGCCAGCAGTCTTCTGGGACAGCATTCACCCCTCCACTTT. This encodes CASSLLGQHSPLHF.

V usage is TRBV6-1 and J usage is TRBJ2-2; D remains unclear. Germline V gene lookup returns CDR1 MNHNS and CDR2 SASEGT. V dropped 2 bases and J dropped 2 bases, with 9 bases sitting between them. This CDR3 spans 15 amino acids. The chain's CDR3 is CASSEQVGNTGELFF. CDR3 in DNA: TGTGCCAGCAGTGAACAGGTTGGAAACACCGGGGAGCTGTTTTTT.

The V gene is TRBV2, the J gene TRBJ1-2; D not resolved. Germline CDR1 is SNHLY and CDR2 is FYNNEI. V dropped 7 bases and J dropped 7 bases, with 16 bases sitting between them. The CDR3 loop spans 13 amino acids. Written as DNA, the CDR3 is TGTGCCAGCAATAGGCGGGGTAGTGGTGGCTACACCTTC. Translated, it gives CASNRRGSGGYTF.

The chain couples TRBV9 to TRBJ2-2; a weak D match, TRBD1 (5 bases). The CDR3 totals 14 residues. Germline V gene sequence: CDR1 SGDLS, CDR2 YYNGEE. With 0 bases removed from V and 6 bases from J, the gap between germline ends came to 9 bases. This chain's CDR3 is CASSVDQGPGELFF. The CDR3 nucleotides read TGTGCCAGCAGCGTAGATCAGGGCCCCGGGGAGCTGTTTTTT.

V and J are TRBV25-1 and TRBJ2-5, with D perhaps matching TRBD2 (5 bases). The CDR3 is 14 amino acids. The germline V gene encodes CDR1 MGHDK and CDR2 SYGVNS. Trimming pared 3 bases from V and 3 bases from J, leaving 11 bases between. The CDR3: CASSEAGKEETQYF. CDR3 DNA sequence: TGTGCCAGCAGTGAGGCCGGGAAGGAAGAGACCCAGTACTTC.

The rearrangement uses TRBV6-6 and TRBJ2-2; a possible D gene is TRBD1 (7 bases). The V end lost 6 bases, the J end lost 3 bases, and 23 bases lay between the germline ends. The germline V gene has CDR1 MNHNY and CDR2 SVGAGI (reference sequence). The CDR3 spans 18 residues. The CDR3 DNA reads TGTGCCAGCAGCCGATCCACAGGGGCCCGGAGGGACACCGGGGAGCTGTTTTTT. Residues: CASSRSTGARRDTGELFF.

J is TRBJ1-6 and V is TRBV11-2; TRBD1 matches at 8 bases. The germline CDR1 and CDR2 sequences are SGHAT and FQNNGV. CDR3 length equals 15 residues. V shed 0 bases and J 10 bases; nucleotides not matched to a gene: 5. As DNA, the CDR3 is TGTGCCAGCAGCTTAGATCAGGGGGCGCGATCACCCCTCCACTTT. Translated, it gives CASSLDQGARSPLHF.

The CDR3 sequence is CSPGSQETQYF. The CDR3 DNA reads as TGCAGCCCGGGGAGCCAAGAGACCCAGTACTTC. The chain couples TRBV20-1 to TRBJ2-5; D perhaps matches TRBD2 (5 bases). This CDR3 has 11 residues. CDR1 and CDR2 from the germline V gene are DFQATT and SNEGSKA (reference sequence).

The chain carries TRBV29-1 and TRBJ1-6; possibly TRBD1 for D (6 bases). With 7 bases removed from V and 5 bases from J, the gap between germline ends came to 12 bases. The CDR3 loop spans 13 amino acids. The germline CDR1 and CDR2 sequences are SQVTM and ANQGSEA. CDR3 sequence (DNA): TGCAGCGCCCGAGGGACAAATAATTCACCCCTCCACTTT. Protein: CSARGTNNSPLHF.